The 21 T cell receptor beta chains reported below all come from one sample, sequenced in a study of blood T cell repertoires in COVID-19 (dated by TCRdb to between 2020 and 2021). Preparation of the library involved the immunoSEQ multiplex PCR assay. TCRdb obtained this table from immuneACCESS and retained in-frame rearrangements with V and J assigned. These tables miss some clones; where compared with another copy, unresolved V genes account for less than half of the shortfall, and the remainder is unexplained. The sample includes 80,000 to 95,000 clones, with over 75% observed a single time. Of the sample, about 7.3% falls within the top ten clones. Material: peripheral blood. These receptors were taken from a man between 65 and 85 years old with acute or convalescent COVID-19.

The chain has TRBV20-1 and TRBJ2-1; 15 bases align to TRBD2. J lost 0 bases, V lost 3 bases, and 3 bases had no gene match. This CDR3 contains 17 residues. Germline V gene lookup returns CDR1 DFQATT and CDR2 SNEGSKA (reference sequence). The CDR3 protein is CSASRTSGGGSYNEQFF. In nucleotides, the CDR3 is TGCAGTGCTAGTCGGACTAGCGGGGGGGGCTCCTACAATGAGCAGTTCTTC.

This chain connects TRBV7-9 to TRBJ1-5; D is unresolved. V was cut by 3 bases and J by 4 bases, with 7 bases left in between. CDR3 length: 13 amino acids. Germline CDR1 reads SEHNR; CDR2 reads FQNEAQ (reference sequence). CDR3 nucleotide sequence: TGTGCCAGCAGCTTTGCGGGAAATCAGCCCCAGCATTTT. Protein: CASSFAGNQPQHF.

Here the CDR3 reads CASSLQGASEAFF. The CDR3 DNA sequence: TGTGCCAGCAGCTTGCAGGGGGCGAGTGAAGCTTTCTTT. The chain carries TRBV5-4 and TRBJ1-1, with TRBD1 matching over 8 bases. Germline CDR1 is SGHNT and CDR2 is YYREEE (reference sequence). This CDR3 is 13 amino acids long. V trimming: 1 base; J trimming: 7 bases; junction bases outside the gene matches: 3.

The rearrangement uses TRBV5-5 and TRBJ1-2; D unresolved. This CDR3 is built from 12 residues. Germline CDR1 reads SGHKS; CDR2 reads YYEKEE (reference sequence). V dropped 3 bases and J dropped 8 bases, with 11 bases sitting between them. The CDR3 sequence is CASSSTTPGYTF. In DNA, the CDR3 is TGTGCCAGCAGCTCCACCACACCCGGCTACACCTTC.

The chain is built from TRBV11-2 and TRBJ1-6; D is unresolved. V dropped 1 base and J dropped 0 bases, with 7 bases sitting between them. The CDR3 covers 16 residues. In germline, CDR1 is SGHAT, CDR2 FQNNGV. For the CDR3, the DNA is TGTGCCAGCAGCTTAGTAGCGAGCTCCTATAATTCACCCCTCCACTTT. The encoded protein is CASSLVASSYNSPLHF.

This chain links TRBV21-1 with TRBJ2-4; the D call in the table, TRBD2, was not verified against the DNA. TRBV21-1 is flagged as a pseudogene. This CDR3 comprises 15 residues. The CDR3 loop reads CASSKEGLAKNIQYF. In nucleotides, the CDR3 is TGTGCCAGCAGCAAAGAAGGACTAGCCAAAAACATTCAGTACTTC.

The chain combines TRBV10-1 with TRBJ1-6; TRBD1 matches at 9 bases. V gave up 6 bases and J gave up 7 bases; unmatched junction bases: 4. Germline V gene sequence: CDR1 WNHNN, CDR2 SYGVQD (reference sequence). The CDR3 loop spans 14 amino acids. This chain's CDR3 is CASRGQGENSPLHF. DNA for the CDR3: TGCGCCAGCAGGGGACAGGGCGAAAATTCACCCCTCCACTTT.

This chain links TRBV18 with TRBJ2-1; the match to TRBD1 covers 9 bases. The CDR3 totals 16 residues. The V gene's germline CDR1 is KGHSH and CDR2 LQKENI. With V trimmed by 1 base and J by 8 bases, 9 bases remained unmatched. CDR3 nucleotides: TGTGCCAGCTCACCACGAACAGGGGGCGCTTTCCATGAGCAGTTCTTC. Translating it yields CASSPRTGGAFHEQFF. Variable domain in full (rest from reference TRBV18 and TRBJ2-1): NAGVMQNPRHLVRRRGQEARLRCSPMKGHSHVYWYRQLPEEGLKFMVYLQKENIIDESGMPKERFSAEFPKEGPSILRIQQVVRGDSAAYFCASSPRTGGAFHEQFFGPGTRLTVL.

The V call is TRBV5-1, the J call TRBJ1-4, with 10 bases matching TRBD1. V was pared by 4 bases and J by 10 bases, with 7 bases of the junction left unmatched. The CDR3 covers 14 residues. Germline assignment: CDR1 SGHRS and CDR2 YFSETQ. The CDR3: CASSRDRGEGKLFF. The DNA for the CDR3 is TGCGCCAGCAGCCGGGACAGGGGCGAGGGAAAACTGTTTTTT.

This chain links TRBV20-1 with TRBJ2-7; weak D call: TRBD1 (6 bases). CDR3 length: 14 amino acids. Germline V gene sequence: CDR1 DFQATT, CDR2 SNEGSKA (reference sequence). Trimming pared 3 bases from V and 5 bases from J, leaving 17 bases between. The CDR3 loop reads CSASRQVPPNEQYF. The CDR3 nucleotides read TGCAGTGCTAGTCGACAGGTACCTCCTAACGAGCAGTACTTC.

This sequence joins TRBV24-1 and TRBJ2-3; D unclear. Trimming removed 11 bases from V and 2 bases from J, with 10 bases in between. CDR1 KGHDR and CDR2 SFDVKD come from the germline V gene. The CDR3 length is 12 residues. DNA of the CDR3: TGTGCCATCACTGACCTCACAGATACGCAGTATTTT. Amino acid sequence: CAITDLTDTQYF.

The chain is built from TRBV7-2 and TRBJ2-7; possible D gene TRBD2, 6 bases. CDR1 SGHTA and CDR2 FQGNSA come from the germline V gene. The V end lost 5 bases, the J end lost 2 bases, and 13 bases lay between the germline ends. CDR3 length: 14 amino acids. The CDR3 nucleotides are TGTGCCAGCAGCCCAGCGGGCACAACCTACGAGCAGTACTTC. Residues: CASSPAGTTYEQYF. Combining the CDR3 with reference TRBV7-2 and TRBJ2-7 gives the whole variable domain GAGVSQSPSNKVTEKGKDVELRCDPISGHTALYWYRQSLGQGLEFLIYFQGNSAPDKSGLPSDRFSAERTGGSVSTLTIQRTQQEDSAVYLCASSPAGTTYEQYFGPGTRLTVT.

The CDR3 sequence is CAIRQGTGEDNSPLHF. The CDR3 nucleotides are TGTGCCATCAGGCAAGGGACAGGGGAAGATAATTCACCCCTCCACTTT. V gene TRBV10-3 combines with J gene TRBJ1-6; 10 positions agree with TRBD1. Germline V lookup: CDR1 ENHRY, CDR2 SYGVKD. This CDR3 is built from 16 residues. The V gene end was trimmed by 6 bases and the J gene end by 5 bases; junction bases not matched to a gene: 7.

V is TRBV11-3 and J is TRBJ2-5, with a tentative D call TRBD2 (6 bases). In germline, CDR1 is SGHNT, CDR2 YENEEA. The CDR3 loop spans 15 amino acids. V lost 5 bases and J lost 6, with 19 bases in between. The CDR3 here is CASSDWEEWAKTQYF. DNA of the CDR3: TGTGCCAGCAGCGACTGGGAGGAGTGGGCAAAGACCCAGTACTTC.

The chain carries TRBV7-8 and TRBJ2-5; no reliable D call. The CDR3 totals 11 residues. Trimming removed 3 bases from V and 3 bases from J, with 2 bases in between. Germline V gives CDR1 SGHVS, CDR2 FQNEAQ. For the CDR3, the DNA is TGTGCCAGCAGCTTTAAAGAGACCCAGTACTTC. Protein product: CASSFKETQYF.

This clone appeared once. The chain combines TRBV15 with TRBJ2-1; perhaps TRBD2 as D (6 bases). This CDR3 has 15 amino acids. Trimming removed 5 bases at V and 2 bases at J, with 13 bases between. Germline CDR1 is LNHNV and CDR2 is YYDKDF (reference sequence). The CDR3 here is CATSAGRTTYNEQFF. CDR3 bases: TGTGCCACCAGCGCGGGAAGAACTACCTACAATGAGCAGTTCTTC.

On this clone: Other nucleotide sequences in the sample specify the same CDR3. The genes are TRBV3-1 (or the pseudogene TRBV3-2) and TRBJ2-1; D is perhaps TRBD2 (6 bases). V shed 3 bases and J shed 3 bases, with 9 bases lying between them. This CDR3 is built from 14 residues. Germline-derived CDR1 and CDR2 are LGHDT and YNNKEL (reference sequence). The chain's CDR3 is CASSHRGYYNEQFF. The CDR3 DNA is TGTGCCAGCAGCCACCGGGGGTACTACAATGAGCAGTTCTTC.

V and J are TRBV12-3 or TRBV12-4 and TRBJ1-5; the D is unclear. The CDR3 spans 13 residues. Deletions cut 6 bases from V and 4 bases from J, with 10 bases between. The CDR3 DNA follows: TGTGCCAGCAGCCCCTCCACTAATCAGCCCCAGCATTTT. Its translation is CASSPSTNQPQHF.

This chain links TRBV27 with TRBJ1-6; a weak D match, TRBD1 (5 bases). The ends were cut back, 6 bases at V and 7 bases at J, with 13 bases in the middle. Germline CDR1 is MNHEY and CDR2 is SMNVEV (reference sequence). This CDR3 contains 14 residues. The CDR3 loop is CASSVTAGNSPLHF. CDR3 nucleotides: TGTGCCAGCAGCGTGACAGCTGGGAATTCACCCCTCCACTTT.

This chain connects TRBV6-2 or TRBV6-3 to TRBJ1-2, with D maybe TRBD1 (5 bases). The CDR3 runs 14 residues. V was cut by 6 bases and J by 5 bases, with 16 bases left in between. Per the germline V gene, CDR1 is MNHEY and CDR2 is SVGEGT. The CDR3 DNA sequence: TGTGCCAGCAGCGAATCGACAGAGATATATGGCTACACCTTC. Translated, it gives CASSESTEIYGYTF.

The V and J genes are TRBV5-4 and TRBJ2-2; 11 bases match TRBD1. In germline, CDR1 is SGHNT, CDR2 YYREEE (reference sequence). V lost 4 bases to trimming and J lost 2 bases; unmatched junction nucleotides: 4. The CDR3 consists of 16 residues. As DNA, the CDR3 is TGTGCCAGCAGCATAGGACAGGGGGCAAACACCGGGGAGCTGTTTTTT. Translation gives CASSIGQGANTGELFF.